Listed here are 6 T cell receptor beta chains from one sample, sequenced in a study of patients and donors after allogeneic stem cell transplantation. TCRdb reprocessed the RT-PCR reads via MiXCR and lists one record per CDR3 protein. The sample contains about 150,000 distinct CDR3 sequences, about 36% of which appear only once. The specimen sequenced was blood, either unsorted or a sorted T cell fraction (not recorded which). Receptors originate from a human donor who was either an allogeneic HSCT recipient or a stem cell or donor lymphocyte infusion donor (not recorded which). It is not recorded whose cells these are; they may come from a transplant donor.

Only a few counts were recorded for this clonotype. V gene TRBV6-2 or TRBV6-3 combines with J gene TRBJ2-1, with D perhaps TRBD1 or TRBD2 (5 bases each). V lost 6 bases, J lost 10 bases, and 13 bases lay in between. Germline CDR1 MNHEY, CDR2 SVGEGT. The CDR3 is 12 residues long. The CDR3 DNA is TGTGCCAGCAGCTCCCTCAGGGACGAGCAGTTCTTC. This sequence encodes CASSSLRDEQFF.

The chain joins TRBV20-1 to TRBJ1-6; the D is unclear. The CDR3 is 15 amino acids. The V gene lost 1 base and the J gene lost 0 bases, with 7 bases spanning the gap. Germline CDR1 and CDR2: DFQATT and SNEGSKA (reference sequence). CDR3 residues: CSARAESSYNSPLHF. The CDR3 DNA follows: TGCAGTGCTAGAGCCGAAAGCTCCTATAATTCACCCCTCCACTTT.

In this sample, this clonotype turned up many times. The chain employs TRBV20-1 and TRBJ1-6; perhaps TRBD1 as D (5 bases). Germline assignment: CDR1 DFQATT and CDR2 SNEGSKA (reference sequence). The V end lost 5 bases, the J end lost 2 bases, and 16 bases lay between the germline ends. CDR3 length: 16 residues. CDR3 in DNA: TGCAGTGCTCCGGGACGGAGAAGTCCCTATAATTCACCCCTCCACTTT. Protein product: CSAPGRRSPYNSPLHF.

The genes are TRBV6-5 and TRBJ2-5; D ambiguous. The ends were cut back, 6 bases at V and 3 bases at J, with 5 bases in the middle. Germline CDR1 reads MNHEY; CDR2 reads SVGAGI. The CDR3 runs to 11 residues. CDR3: CASSREETQYF. In DNA, the CDR3 is TGTGCCAGCAGCAGAGAAGAGACCCAGTACTTC.

V usage is TRBV20-1 and J usage is TRBJ1-5, with a tentative D call TRBD1 (5 bases). Germline V gene lookup returns CDR1 DFQATT and CDR2 SNEGSKA (reference sequence). The V and J ends lost 6 bases and 4 bases respectively, with 19 bases between them. CDR3 size: 15 residues. Here the CDR3 reads CSATMGRKRNQPQHF. The CDR3 DNA follows: TGCAGTGCCACCATGGGGCGGAAGCGAAATCAGCCCCAGCATTTT.

In its sample, this clonotype was seen a few times. The chain carries TRBV29-1 and TRBJ1-1, with D uncertain. Germline V gene data show CDR1 as SQVTM and CDR2 as ANQGSEA. There are 10 residues in the CDR3. V was trimmed by 7 bases and J by 2 bases, leaving 5 bases between them. The CDR3 sequence is CSGVNTEAFF. DNA of the CDR3: TGCAGCGGAGTTAACACTGAAGCTTTCTTT.